The following is a T cell receptor beta chain sequence with its context. This clonotype showed up many times. What antigen it recognizes has not been identified. The record has no base qualities; no much larger clone is one base away. Naive CD8 T cell libraries were made from roughly 20,000 to 1,000,000 sorted cells using 10%, 30% or 50% of purified RNA. Naive CD8 T cells, defined as CD8+CD4-CCR7+CD45RA+, were FACS-sorted into RLT Plus buffer on a BD FACSAria II. Roughly nine TCR copies' worth of Jurkat RNA were spiked into about 19,000-1,100,000 naive CD8 T cell samples to test detection sensitivity. CD8 T cells were enriched using RosetteSep CD8+ T Cell Enrichment Cocktail and Ficoll-Paque, and the enriched cells then underwent ACK red cell lysis. To prepare the library, PCR was applied. TCRdb names NextSeq 500 as the instrument used. Bulk TCR libraries were generated as previously described, with the TCR primers listed in Table S5 used. The Qiagen AllPrep DNA/RNA kit was used to purify total RNA. Before analysis, reads from multiple sequencing runs of the same library were pooled. The authors processed their data as follows. Only reads with exact TCR constant sequence were kept, trimmed to 150 nt, and grouped by their 12-nt molecular barcodes. Reads in each barcode group were sub-clustered using a 15% Levenshtein threshold, and a quality-weighted consensus sequence was built for each RNA molecule. Non-functional sequences were discarded, and so were lower-count sequences lying one edit away from another sequence. Based on fitting two negative binomial distributions, any barcode sub-cluster with under 20% of the maximum read count was discarded. In-frame beta chains were kept once TCRdb had trimmed the public reads at Q25 with fastp and called clones with MiXCR. Entries that share a CDR3 protein sequence are merged under the most common genes and DNA. These V and J calls are TCRdb output, not the study's own analysis. In all, the sample holds hundreds of thousands of distinct CDR3 sequences, and 25% of those were seen once. The top ten hold 0.78% of the sample.

This sample is part of a study of molecular identifiers for immune sequencing clone quantification (dated by TCRdb to the late 2010s). Background on the whole study: For a replicate experiment, RNA from approximately 20,000 or 100,000 naive CD8 T cells was divided into five aliquots, of which four were sequenced. CD8 T cells were used in a methods study to benchmark molecular-identifier clustering-based TCR repertoire sequencing (MIDCIRS) and TCR RNA copy counting.

The full study reports these points: The naive libraries included spiked-in Jurkat TCR RNA (roughly 9 copies' worth), and this RNA is not part of the donor repertoire. About 2.9 recovered TCR RNA copies per cell were obtained by modeling, versus about 9 by digital PCR, implying a capture efficiency of roughly 32%. Identical TCR molecules sharing a barcode could cause highly expanded clone sizes to be underestimated. In CMV-specific effector cells, clones with more than 20 RNA copies accounted for over 98% of molecules, whereas in naive cells such clones accounted for under 1%. When barcode sub-clustering was not used, chimeric consensus sequences inflated TCR diversity, with chimeras reaching as high as 47%. A single cell's worth of spiked-in Jurkat TCR RNA was reported detectable even among 750,000 to 1,000,000 naive CD8 T cells.

The sample consisted of naive CD8+ T cells from blood, with Jurkat cell RNA spiked in. Interpreted using the paper, the cell subset or site label stands for: FACS-sorted CD8+CD4-CCR7+CD45RA+ naive T cells. This receptor was obtained from a human donor in good health. Some libraries in this study had Jurkat cell RNA spiked in.

In nucleotides, the sequence is TGCGCCAGCAGCCAAGATCGAAGAGGCTACACCTTC. This translates into CASSQDRRGYTF. The chain employs TRBV4-1 and TRBJ1-2, with the D gene not confidently named. The CDR3 goes from the cysteine to the phenylalanine over 12 residues. The DNA shown is the 36-base CDR3, in frame from base 1. V drops 0 bases and J drops 8 bases, leaving 7 bases in between. Taken from the germline V gene, the CDR1 and CDR2 loops are MGHRA and YSYEKL.